The rows below give T cell receptor beta chains drawn from one sample of a study of T cells in localized non-small cell lung cancer. Assay used: immunoSEQ multiplex PCR; TCRdb lists only in-frame clones, some missing. The table includes almost 5,500 clones, 85% detected once. The sample in question was PBMCs, obtained before any cancer treatment. The source is a woman aged 40 to 75 with stage II lung adenocarcinoma. CDR3s include the opening cysteine and the closing phenylalanine or tryptophan.

V gene	J gene	CDR3 protein
TRBV10-1	TRBJ2-7	CASSGETSGGAPQYF
TRBV18	TRBJ2-2	CASSPMGGFRGELFF
TRBV29-1	TRBJ2-5	CSVEERGGTQYF
TRBV6-5	TRBJ1-6	CASSYSGGFYNSPLHF
TRBV30	TRBJ2-7	CAWRGTGNAEQYF
TRBV6-6	TRBJ1-2	CASSYPGQSIYGYTF
TRBV25-1	TRBJ2-6	CASSGGLTGQSRANVLTF
TRBV7-3	TRBJ2-1	CASSFAGTSGTNEQFF
TRBV9	TRBJ2-1	CASSVVPGGAKEQFF
TRBV28	TRBJ2-7	CASSFSGLSYEQYF
TRBV4-1	TRBJ1-5	CASSREYSNQPQHF
TRBV19	TRBJ2-2	CASSILTSGSRSGELFF
TRBV15	TRBJ2-5	CATSKRQGQETQYF
TRBV11-2	TRBJ2-2	CASSPRVSGELFF
TRBV13	TRBJ1-1	CASSSPRQGDTEAFF
TRBV19	TRBJ2-4	CASSIDLRQVAKNIQYF
TRBV7-9	TRBJ2-3	CASSLADSGRITDTQYF
TRBV30	TRBJ1-1	CACPIGQGNPAFF
TRBV7-6	TRBJ1-2	CASSPDPQGRSYGYTF
TRBV30	TRBJ1-6	CAWSQDANSPLHF
TRBV19	TRBJ2-3	CASSIGLETPSLSTDTQYF
TRBV29-1	TRBJ2-5	CSGRDRGRWETQYF
TRBV6-1	TRBJ2-1	CASSRDRQRDEQFF
TRBV2	TRBJ1-6	CASLTGQGRSPLHF
TRBV7-9	TRBJ2-7	CASSSMGLAYEQYF
TRBV7-9	TRBJ1-3	CASSLQGGSGNTIYF
TRBV2	TRBJ1-2	CASKPATGVTTHGYTF
TRBV7-2	TRBJ1-1	CASSLQGGNTEAFF
TRBV15	TRBJ2-7	CATSRSGQGADEQYF
TRBV9	TRBJ2-1	CASEAGGPYNEQFF
TRBV19	TRBJ1-5	CASRKRFSNQPQHF
TRBV5-1	TRBJ2-5	CASSSSAGVATEETQYF
TRBV27	TRBJ2-3	CASRTFSGTDTQYF
TRBV4-1	TRBJ1-1	CASSQEGLLNTEAFF
TRBV6-6	TRBJ1-1	CASAGTGRTEAFF
TRBV5-5	TRBJ2-5	CASEGVGETQYF
TRBV2	TRBJ2-2	CASSTGAGGRTGELFF
TRBV7-2	TRBJ1-1	CASSLVGTGGNTEAFF
TRBV6-1	TRBJ1-4	CASSEALGAGEKLFF
TRBV12-5	TRBJ1-4	CASGAGTDEKLFF
TRBV6-5	TRBJ1-2	CASNPSPTAWKGYTF
TRBV15	TRBJ1-1	CATSRDAGQGVAEAFF
TRBV7-2	TRBJ1-1	CASSFGREAFF
TRBV19	TRBJ1-1	CASSILWGEGRSRTEAFF
TRBV25-1	TRBJ2-5	CASSEMGAVETQYF
TRBV5-1	TRBJ1-2	CASSSPGNYGYTF
TRBV7-9	TRBJ1-1	CASSPITMNTEAFF
TRBV28	TRBJ2-7	CASHQGRVYEQYF
TRBV2	TRBJ2-3	CASSTGTQYF
TRBV7-9	TRBJ2-3	CASSLDDSSVVTDTQYF